This T cell receptor (beta chain) was captured by sequencing in a study of sequential checkpoint blockade in melanoma. Across the study: Randomization was 1:1 between first-line nivolumab→ipilimumab and ipilimumab→nivolumab. After both sequences, patients received maintenance nivolumab.

Some clones are missing from TCRdb's copy, which holds only in-frame ones; the method was immunoSEQ multiplex PCR. The data hold roughly 20,000 clones, with around 80% observed a single time. Details on this clone: At one end the junction does not follow the germline gene, possibly because of a read error.

Treatment noted: randomized to nivolumab then ipilimumab (arm A) or the reverse (arm B). Patients had received no earlier DNA-damaging chemotherapy. PBMC sorting kept live CD3+CD8+ cells without CD19 or CD56. The CDR3 loop spans 10 amino acids. Germline CDR1 MNHGY, CDR2 SVAAGI. This material consisted of CD8+ T cells sorted from blood (inferred from file names), taken from a patient given nivolumab and ipilimumab in sequence. V usage is TRBV6-9 and J usage is TRBJ1-5, with D possibly TRBD1 on 5 matching bases. The clonotype was recovered from a human donor with melanoma. The CDR3 loop reads CAISQGPQHF. CDR3 sequence (DNA): TGTGCCATCAGTCAGGGGCCCCAGCATTTT.